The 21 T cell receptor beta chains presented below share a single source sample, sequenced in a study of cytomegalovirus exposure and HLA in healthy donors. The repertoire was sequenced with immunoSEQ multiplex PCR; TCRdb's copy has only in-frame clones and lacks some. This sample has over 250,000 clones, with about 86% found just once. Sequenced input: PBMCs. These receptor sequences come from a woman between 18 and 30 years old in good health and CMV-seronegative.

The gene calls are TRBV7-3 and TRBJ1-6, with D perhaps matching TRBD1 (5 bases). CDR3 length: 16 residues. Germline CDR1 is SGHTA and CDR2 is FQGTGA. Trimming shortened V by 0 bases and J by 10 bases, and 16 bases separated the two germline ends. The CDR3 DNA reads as TGTGCCAGCAGCTTAACGTCGGCAGGGTACGGGTCACCCCTCCACTTT. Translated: CASSLTSAGYGSPLHF.

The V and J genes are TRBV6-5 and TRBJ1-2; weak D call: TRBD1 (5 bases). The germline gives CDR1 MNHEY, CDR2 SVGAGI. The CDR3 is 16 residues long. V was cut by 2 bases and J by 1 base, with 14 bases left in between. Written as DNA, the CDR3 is TGTGCCAGCAGTTACGGTCAAGGGGATGGTAACTATGGCTACACCTTC. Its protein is CASSYGQGDGNYGYTF.

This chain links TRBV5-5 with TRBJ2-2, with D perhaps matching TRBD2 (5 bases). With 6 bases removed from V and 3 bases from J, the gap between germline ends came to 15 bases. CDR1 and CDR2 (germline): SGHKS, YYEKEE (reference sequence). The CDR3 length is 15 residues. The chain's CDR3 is CASTAVDYYTGELFF. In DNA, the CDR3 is TGTGCCAGCACCGCCGTCGACTATTACACCGGGGAGCTGTTTTTT.

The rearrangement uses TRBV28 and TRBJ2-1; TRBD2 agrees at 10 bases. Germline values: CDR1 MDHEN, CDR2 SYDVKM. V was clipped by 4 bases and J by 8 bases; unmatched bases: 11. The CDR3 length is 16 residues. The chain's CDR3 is CASSSPWSGGVDEQFF. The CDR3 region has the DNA TGTGCCAGCAGTTCACCTTGGAGCGGGGGGGTAGATGAGCAGTTCTTC.

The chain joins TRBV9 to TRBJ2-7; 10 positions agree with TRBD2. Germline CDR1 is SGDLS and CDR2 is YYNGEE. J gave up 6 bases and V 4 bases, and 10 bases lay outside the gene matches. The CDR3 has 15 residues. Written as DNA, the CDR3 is TGTGCCAGCAGCCTAGGGACCGGGACTAGCGTCGAGCAGTACTTC. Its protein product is CASSLGTGTSVEQYF.

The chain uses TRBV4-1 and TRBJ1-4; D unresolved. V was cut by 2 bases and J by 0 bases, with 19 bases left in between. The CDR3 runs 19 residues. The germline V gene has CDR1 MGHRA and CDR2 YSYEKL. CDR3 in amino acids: CASSQQDPGAGATNEKLFF. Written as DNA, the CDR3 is TGCGCCAGCAGCCAACAAGATCCGGGAGCGGGCGCAACTAATGAAAAACTGTTTTTT.

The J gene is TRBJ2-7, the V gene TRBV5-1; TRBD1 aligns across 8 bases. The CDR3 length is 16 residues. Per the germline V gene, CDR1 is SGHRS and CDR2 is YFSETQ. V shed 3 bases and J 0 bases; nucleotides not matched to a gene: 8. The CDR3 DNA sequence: TGCGCCAGCAGCTCGAGAGACAGGGGCCTCTCCTACGAGCAGTACTTC. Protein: CASSSRDRGLSYEQYF.

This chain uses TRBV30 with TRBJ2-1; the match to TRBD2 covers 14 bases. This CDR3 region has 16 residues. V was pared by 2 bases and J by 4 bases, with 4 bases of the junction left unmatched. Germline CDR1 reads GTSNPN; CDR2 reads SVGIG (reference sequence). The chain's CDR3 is CAWSLGTSGSYNEQFF. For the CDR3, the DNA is TGTGCCTGGAGTTTAGGGACTAGCGGGAGTTACAATGAGCAGTTCTTC. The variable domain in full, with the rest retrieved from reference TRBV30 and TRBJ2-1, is SQTIHQWPATLVQPVGSPLSLECTVEGTSNPNLYWYRQAAGRGLQLLFYSVGIGQISSEVPQNLSASRPQDRQFILSSKKLLLSDSGFYLCAWSLGTSGSYNEQFFGPGTRLTVL.

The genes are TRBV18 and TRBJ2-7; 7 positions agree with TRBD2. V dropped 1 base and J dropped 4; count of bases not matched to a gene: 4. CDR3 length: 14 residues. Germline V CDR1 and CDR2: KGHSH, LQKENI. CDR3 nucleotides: TGTGCCAGCTCACCACGGGGGGAGGGGTACGAGCAGTACTTC. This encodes CASSPRGEGYEQYF.

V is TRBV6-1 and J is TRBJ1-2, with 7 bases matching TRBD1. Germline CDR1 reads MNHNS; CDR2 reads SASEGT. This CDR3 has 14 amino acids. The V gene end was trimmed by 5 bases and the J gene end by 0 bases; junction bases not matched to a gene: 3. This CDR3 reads CASSNDRANYGYTF. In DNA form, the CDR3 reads TGTGCCAGCAGTAATGACAGGGCTAACTATGGCTACACCTTC.

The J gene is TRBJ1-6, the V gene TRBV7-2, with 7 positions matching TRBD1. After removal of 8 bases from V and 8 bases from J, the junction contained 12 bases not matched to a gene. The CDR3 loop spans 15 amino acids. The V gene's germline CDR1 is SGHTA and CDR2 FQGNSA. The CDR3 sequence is CASYPMTGIHSPLHF. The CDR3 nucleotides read TGTGCCAGCTACCCGATGACAGGGATCCATTCACCCCTCCACTTT.

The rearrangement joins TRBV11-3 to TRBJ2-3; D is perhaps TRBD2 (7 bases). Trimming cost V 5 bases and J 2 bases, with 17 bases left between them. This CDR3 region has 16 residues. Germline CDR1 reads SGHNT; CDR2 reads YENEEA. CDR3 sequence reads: CASSGGAAEDTDTQYF. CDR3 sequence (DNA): TGTGCCAGCAGCGGGGGGGCAGCGGAGGACACAGATACGCAGTATTTT.

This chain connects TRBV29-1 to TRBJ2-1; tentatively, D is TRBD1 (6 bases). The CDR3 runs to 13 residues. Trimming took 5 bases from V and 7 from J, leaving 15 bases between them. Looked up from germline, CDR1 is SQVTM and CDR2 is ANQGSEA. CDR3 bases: TGCAGCGTTAGGGGGTCTGAGGGAAATGAGCAGTTCTTC. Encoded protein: CSVRGSEGNEQFF.

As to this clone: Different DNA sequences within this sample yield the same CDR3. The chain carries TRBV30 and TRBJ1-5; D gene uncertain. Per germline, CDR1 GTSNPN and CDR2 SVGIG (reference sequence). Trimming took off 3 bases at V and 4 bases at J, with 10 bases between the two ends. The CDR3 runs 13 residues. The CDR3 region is CAWSGGVNQPQHF. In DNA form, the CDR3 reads TGTGCCTGGAGCGGCGGAGTTAATCAGCCCCAGCATTTT.

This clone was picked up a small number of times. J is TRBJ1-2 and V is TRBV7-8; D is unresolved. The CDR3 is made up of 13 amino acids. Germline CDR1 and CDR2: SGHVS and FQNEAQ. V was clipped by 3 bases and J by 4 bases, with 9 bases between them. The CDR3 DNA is TGTGCCAGCAGCTTGCAAGGAGTCTATGGCTACACCTTC. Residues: CASSLQGVYGYTF.

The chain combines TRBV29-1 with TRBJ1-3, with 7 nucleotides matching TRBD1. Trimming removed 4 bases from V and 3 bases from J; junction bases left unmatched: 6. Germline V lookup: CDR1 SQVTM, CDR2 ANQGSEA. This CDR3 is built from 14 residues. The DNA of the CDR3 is TGCAGCGTTGTCGGACAGGAGGATGGAAACACCATATATTTT. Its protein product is CSVVGQEDGNTIYF.

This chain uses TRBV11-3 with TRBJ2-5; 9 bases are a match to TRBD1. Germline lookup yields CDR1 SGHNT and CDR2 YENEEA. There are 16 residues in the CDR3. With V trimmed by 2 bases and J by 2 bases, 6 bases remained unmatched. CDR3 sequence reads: CASSLRQGVSQETQYF. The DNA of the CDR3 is TGTGCCAGCAGCTTAAGACAGGGGGTCTCACAAGAGACCCAGTACTTC.

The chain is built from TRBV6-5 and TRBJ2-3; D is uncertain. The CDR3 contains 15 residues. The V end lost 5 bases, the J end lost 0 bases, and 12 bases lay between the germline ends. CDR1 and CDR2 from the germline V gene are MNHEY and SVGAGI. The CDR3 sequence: CASSARLRSTDTQYF. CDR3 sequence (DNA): TGTGCCAGCAGTGCCCGTTTGCGGAGCACAGATACGCAGTATTTT.

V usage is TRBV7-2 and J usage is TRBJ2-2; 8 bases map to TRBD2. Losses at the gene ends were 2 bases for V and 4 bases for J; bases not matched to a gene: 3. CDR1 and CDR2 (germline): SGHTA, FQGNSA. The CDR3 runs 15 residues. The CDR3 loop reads CASSLPAGGTGELFF. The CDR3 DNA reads TGTGCCAGCAGCTTACCCGCGGGAGGCACCGGGGAGCTGTTTTTT.

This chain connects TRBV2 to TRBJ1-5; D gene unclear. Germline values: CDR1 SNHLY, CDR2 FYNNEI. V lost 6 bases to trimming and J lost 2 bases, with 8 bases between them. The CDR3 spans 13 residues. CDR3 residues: CASRDGGNQPQHF. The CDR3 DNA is TGTGCCAGCAGAGACGGGGGCAATCAGCCCCAGCATTTT.

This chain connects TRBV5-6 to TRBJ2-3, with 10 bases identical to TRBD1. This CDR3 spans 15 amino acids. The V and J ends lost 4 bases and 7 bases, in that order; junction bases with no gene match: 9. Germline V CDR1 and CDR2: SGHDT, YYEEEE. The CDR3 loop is CASSKHRDRGNTQYF. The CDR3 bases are TGTGCCAGCAGCAAACACCGGGACAGGGGAAATACGCAGTATTTT.